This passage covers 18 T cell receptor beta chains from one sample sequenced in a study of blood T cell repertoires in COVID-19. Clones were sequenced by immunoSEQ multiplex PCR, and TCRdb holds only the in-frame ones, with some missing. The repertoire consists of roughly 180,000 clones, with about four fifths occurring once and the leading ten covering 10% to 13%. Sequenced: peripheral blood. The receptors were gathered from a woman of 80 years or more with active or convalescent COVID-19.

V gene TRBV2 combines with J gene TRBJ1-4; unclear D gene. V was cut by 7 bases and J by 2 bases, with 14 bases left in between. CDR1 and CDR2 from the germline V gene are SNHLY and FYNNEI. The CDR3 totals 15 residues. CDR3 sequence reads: CASTVTGGTNEKLFF. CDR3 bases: TGTGCCAGCACCGTTACCGGAGGGACTAATGAAAAACTGTTTTTT.

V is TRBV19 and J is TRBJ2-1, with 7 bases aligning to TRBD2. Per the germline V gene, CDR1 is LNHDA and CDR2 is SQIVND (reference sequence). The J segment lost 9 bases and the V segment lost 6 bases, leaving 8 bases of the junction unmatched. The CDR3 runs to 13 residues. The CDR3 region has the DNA TGTGCCAGTAGGTCTAGCGGACTAGGTGAGCAGTTCTTC. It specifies CASRSSGLGEQFF.

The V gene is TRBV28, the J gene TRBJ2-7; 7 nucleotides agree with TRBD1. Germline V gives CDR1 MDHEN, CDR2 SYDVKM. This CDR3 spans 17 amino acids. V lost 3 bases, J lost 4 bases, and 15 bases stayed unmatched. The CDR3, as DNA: TGTGCCAGCAGTTTCCCCAGGCGGAGACAGGGCTTGTACGAGCAGTACTTC. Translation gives CASSFPRRRQGLYEQYF. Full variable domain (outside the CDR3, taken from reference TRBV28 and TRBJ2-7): DVKVTQSSRYLVKRTGEKVFLECVQDMDHENMFWYRQDPGLGLRLIYFSYDVKMKEKGDIPEGYSVSREKKERFSLILESASTNQTSMYLCASSFPRRRQGLYEQYFGPGTRLTVT.

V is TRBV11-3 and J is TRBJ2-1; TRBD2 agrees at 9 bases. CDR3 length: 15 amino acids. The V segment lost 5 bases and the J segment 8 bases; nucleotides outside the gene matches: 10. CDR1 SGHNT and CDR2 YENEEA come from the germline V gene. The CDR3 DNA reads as TGTGCCAGCAGCCATCTAGGAGCGGGAGGTCATGAGCAGTTCTTC. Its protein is CASSHLGAGGHEQFF.

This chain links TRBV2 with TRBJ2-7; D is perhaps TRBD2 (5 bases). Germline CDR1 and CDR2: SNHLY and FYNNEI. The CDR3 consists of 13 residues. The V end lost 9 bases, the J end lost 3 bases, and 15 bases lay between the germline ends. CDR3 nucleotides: TGTGCCAGTGACCTTACTAGAATCTACGAGCAGTACTTC. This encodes CASDLTRIYEQYF.

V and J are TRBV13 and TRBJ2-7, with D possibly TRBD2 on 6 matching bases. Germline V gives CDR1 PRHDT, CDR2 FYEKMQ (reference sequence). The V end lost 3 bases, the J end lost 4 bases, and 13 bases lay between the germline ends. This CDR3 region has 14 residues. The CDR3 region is CASSFGTFQYEQYF. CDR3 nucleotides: TGTGCCAGCAGCTTTGGGACTTTCCAGTACGAGCAGTACTTC. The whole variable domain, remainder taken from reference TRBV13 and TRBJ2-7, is AAGVIQSPRHLIKEKRETATLKCYPIPRHDTVYWYQQGPGQDPQFLISFYEKMQSDKGSIPDRFSAQQFSDYHSELNMSSLELGDSALYFCASSFGTFQYEQYFGPGTRLTVT.

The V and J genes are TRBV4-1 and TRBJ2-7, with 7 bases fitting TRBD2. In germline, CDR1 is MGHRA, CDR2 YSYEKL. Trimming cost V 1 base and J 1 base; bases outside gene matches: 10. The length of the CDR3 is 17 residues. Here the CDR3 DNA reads TGCGCCAGCAGCCAAGCAGAACGGGGGGTGGGTTCCTACGAGCAGTACTTC. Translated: CASSQAERGVGSYEQYF.

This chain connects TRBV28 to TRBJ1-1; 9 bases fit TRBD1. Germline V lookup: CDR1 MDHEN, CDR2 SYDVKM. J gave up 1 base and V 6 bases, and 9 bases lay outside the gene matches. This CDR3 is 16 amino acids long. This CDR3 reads CASSPSPGQGNTEAFF. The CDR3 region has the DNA TGTGCCAGCAGCCCGAGTCCGGGACAGGGGAACACTGAAGCTTTCTTT.

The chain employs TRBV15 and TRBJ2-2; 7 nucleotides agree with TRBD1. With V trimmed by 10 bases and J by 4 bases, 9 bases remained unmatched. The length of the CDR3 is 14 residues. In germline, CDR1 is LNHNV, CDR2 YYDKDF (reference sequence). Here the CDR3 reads CAIQVGQPTGELFF. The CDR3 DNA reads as TGTGCCATTCAAGTGGGACAGCCCACCGGGGAGCTGTTTTTT.

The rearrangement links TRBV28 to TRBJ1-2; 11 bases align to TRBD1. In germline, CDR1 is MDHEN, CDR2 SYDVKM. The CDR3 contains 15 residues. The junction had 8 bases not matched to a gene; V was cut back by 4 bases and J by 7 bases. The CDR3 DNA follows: TGTGCCAGCAGTTCGACCGGACAGGGGGCGGGTGGCTACACCTTC. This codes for CASSSTGQGAGGYTF.

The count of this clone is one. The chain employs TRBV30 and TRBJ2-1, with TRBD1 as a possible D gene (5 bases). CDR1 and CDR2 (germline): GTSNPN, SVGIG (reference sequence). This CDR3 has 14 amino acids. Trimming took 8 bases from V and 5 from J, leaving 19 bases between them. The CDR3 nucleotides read TGTGCCATGGACCCGCCCCAGGGTCACAATGAGCAGTTCTTC. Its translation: CAMDPPQGHNEQFF.

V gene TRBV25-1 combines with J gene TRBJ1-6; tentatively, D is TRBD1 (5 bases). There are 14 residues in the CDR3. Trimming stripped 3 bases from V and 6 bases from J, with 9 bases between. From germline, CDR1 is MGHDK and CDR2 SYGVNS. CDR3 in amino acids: CASSDTGFNSPLHF. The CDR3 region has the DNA TGTGCCAGCAGTGACACAGGTTTTAATTCACCCCTCCACTTT.

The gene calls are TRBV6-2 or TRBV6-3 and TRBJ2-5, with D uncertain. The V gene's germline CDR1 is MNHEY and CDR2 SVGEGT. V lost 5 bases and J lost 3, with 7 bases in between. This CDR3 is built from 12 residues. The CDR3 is CASSPREETQYF. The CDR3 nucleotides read TGTGCCAGCAGTCCCCGGGAAGAGACCCAGTACTTC.

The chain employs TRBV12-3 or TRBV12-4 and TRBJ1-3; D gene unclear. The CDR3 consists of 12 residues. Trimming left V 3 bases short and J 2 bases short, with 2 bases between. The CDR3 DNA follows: TGTGCCAGCAGTTTCGCTGGAAACACCATATATTTT. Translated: CASSFAGNTIYF.

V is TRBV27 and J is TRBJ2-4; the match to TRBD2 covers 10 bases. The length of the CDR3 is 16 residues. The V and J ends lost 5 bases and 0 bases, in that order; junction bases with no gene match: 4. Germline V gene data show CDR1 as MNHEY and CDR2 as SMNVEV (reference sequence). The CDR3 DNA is TGTGCCAGCAGTCCCCGGACTAGCGGAGCCAAAAACATTCAGTACTTC. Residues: CASSPRTSGAKNIQYF.

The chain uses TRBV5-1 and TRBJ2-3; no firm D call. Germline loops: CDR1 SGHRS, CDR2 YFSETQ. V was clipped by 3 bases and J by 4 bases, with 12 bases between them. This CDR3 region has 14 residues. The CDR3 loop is CASSSSRGSDTQYF. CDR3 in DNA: TGCGCCAGCAGCTCCAGTAGAGGCTCAGATACGCAGTATTTT.

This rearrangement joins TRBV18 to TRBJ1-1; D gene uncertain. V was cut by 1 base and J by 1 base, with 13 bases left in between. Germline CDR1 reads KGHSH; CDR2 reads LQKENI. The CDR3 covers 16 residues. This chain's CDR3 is CASSPRGRAENTEAFF. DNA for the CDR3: TGTGCCAGCTCACCACGAGGGAGGGCGGAGAACACTGAAGCTTTCTTT.

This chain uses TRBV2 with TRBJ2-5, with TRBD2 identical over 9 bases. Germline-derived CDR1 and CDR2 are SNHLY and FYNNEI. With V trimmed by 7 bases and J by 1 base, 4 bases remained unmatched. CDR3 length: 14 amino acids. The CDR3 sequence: CASTRREGQETQYF. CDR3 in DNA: TGTGCCAGCACAAGGCGGGAGGGCCAAGAGACCCAGTACTTC.